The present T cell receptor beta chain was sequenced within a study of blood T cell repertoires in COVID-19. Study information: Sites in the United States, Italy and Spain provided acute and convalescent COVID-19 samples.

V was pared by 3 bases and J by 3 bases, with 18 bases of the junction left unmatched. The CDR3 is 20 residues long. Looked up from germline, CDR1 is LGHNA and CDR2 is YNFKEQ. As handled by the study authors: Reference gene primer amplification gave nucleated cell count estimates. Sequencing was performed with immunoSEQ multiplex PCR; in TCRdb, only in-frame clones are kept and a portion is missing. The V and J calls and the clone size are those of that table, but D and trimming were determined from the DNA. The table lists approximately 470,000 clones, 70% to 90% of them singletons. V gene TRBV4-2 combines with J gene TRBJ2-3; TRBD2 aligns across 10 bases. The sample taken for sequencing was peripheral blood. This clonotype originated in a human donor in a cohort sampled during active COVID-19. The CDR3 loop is CASSQSRSKRLAGETDTQYF. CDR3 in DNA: TGTGCCAGCAGCCAGAGCCGTTCAAAACGGCTAGCGGGAGAGACAGATACGCAGTATTTT.